This T cell receptor beta chain was identified during a study of T cells in Graves' hyperthyroidism and ophthalmopathy. The CDR3 covers 15 residues. The ends were cut back, 6 bases at V and 6 bases at J, with 20 bases in the middle. The germline V gene has CDR1 MNHEY and CDR2 SVGEGT. There are many counts of this clonotype. Amplified TCR beta CDR3 regions derived from RNA transcripts. The HTBI primer set drove a first-round RT-PCR of the TCR CDR3. A single record per CDR3 protein comes from TCRdb applying MiXCR to the multiplex PCR reads. The data show roughly 300,000 distinct CDR3 sequences, around 25% seen once.

The chain combines TRBV6-2 or TRBV6-3 with TRBJ1-2; weak D call: TRBD1 (6 bases). This clonotype originated in a man aged 40-55 years with Graves' hyperthyroidism that later progressed to Graves' ophthalmopathy. Sequencing input: blood. CDR3: CASSPAGHQAHGYTF. The CDR3 nucleotides are TGTGCCAGCAGCCCCGCGGGACATCAAGCGCATGGCTACACCTTC.